The rows below give T cell receptor beta chains drawn from one sample of a study of cytomegalovirus exposure and HLA in healthy donors. The data were produced by immunoSEQ multiplex PCR, yet TCRdb's version contains in-frame clones alone and is incomplete. Among roughly 69,000 clones, under 80% were seen once, and the ten largest hold approximately 14%. The material sequenced was PBMCs. These receptors originate from a male donor in good health and CMV-seropositive. Both conserved end residues are part of each CDR3. A D gene is named only where the DNA matches it firmly. The size entry is marked missing in some rows and otherwise reads once, few, many or a size class.

>once|.|TRBV6-5|TRBJ1-2
TGTGCCAGCATATTCCCCGACAGAAACTATGGCTACACCTTC
CASIFPDRNYGYTF
>.|.|TRBV5-4|TRBJ2-7
TGTGCCAGCAGCGGGGACTTAGGCGAGCAGTACTTC
CASSGDLGEQYF
>.|.|TRBV18|TRBJ1-2
TGTGCCAGCCAAAAGGGGGGGAATGCCGGCTATGGCTACACCTTC
CASQKGGNAGYGYTF
>.|TRBD1|TRBV19|TRBJ1-3
TGTGCCAGTAGGCCAGCGACAGGGGGAGGAAACACCATATATTTT
CASRPATGGGNTIYF
>.|.|TRBV19|TRBJ2-7
TGTGCCAGTAGTATATTGGGCAGTCGAGACTACGAGCAGTACTTC
CASSILGSRDYEQYF
>.|TRBD2|TRBV4-1|TRBJ2-7
TGCGCCAGCAGCGTCGGCGCTAGCGGGGGGTTTACCTACGAGCAGTACTTC
CASSVGASGGFTYEQYF
>few|.|TRBV18|TRBJ2-3
TGTGCCAGCTCACCTAGTCCAGATACGCAGTATTTT
CASSPSPDTQYF
>.|TRBD2|TRBV18|TRBJ2-3
TGTGCCAGCTCACCCAAACTAGCGGGAGGGGCAGATACGCAGTATTTT
CASSPKLAGGADTQYF
>.|.|TRBV12-5|TRBJ2-3
TGTGCTAGTGCAACAGATACGCAGTATTTT
CASATDTQYF
>few|.|TRBV2|TRBJ1-6
TGTGCCAGTACGTCCCAGCCGGGGAATTCACCCCTCCACTTT
CASTSQPGNSPLHF
>.|.|TRBV14|TRBJ2-6
TGTGCCAGCAGCCAGAAGTGGCTAGCGCTAAACTTCTCTGGGGCCAACGTCCTGACTTTC
CASSQKWLALNFSGANVLTF
>.|.|TRBV7-2|TRBJ2-7
TGTGCCAGCAACTCAGGGCCAGATTGGTACGAGCAGTACTTC
CASNSGPDWYEQYF
>.|TRBD2|TRBV9|TRBJ2-5
TGTGCCAGCAATGTTGCGGGGGGGCCTCGGGAGACCCAGTACTTC
CASNVAGGPRETQYF
>few|TRBD2|TRBV5-1|TRBJ2-7
TGCGCCAGCAGGGCCCCGGGACTAGCGGGTTACGAGCAGTACTTC
CASRAPGLAGYEQYF
>.|.|TRBV20-1|TRBJ2-7
TGCAGTGCAATACTAGTAACCGAGCAGTACTTC
CSAILVTEQYF
>few|.|TRBV29-1|TRBJ2-7
TGCAGCGTTACGCCGCTCGGTTCTTCCGAGCAGTACTTC
CSVTPLGSSEQYF
>.|TRBD2|TRBV28|TRBJ2-7
TGTGCCAGCAGTTTAGGGGGTAGCGGGAGGATTTACGAGCAGTACTTC
CASSLGGSGRIYEQYF
>few|.|TRBV4-2|TRBJ2-7
TGTGCCAGCAGCCAAGACCTCCAGGGATCCTACGAGCAGTACTTC
CASSQDLQGSYEQYF
>.|.|TRBV15|TRBJ2-7
TGTGCCACCAGCAGAGATCTCTATGGGCTCGAGCAGTACTTC
CATSRDLYGLEQYF
>.|.|TRBV4-3|TRBJ1-4
TGCGCCAGCAGCCAGGACAGTGTAGCAGCTAATGAAAAACTGTTTTTT
CASSQDSVAANEKLFF
>.|TRBD1|TRBV30|TRBJ1-5
TGTGCCTGTACTCAGGGGGGAGGACAGCCCCAGCATTTT
CACTQGGGQPQHF
>.|.|TRBV10-2|TRBJ2-3
TGCGCCAGCAGTGAGGAGTCGGTGGTAGCTGCGGATACGCAGTATTTT
CASSEESVVAADTQYF
>.|.|TRBV27|TRBJ2-7
TGTGCCAGCAGTTTATTACAGGGCTCCTACGAGCAGTACTTC
CASSLLQGSYEQYF
>.|.|TRBV19|TRBJ1-5
TGTGCCAGTAGTATAACAGGGTCCCCTTTTCAGCCCCAGCATTTT
CASSITGSPFQPQHF
>.|TRBD1|TRBV5-1|TRBJ2-2
TGCGCCAGCAGCGACAGGGCCGGGGAGCTGTTTTTT
CASSDRAGELFF
>.|TRBD1|TRBV5-6|TRBJ2-1
TGTGCCAGCAGCGGACTCGGGACAGGTACGAATGAGCAGTTCTTC
CASSGLGTGTNEQFF
>.|.|TRBV10-3|TRBJ2-1
TGTGCCAGCAGGTGTTTGACAGATGAAGGCAATGAGCAGTTCTTC
CASRCLTDEGNEQFF
>.|TRBD1|TRBV7-9|TRBJ1-3
TGTGCCAGCAGCCCGGACAGGGCGGGTGGAAACACCATATATTTT
CASSPDRAGGNTIYF
>.|TRBD1|TRBV18|TRBJ2-3
TGTGCCAGCCGATCGACAGGGGGCCTGCTCACAGATACGCAGTATTTT
CASRSTGGLLTDTQYF
>.|.|TRBV30|TRBJ1-6
TGTGCCTGGAGTGTTGATGGGGCATCACCCCTCCACTTT
CAWSVDGASPLHF
>.|TRBD2|TRBV7-2|TRBJ2-1
TGTGCCAGCAGCTCGGGGGGGGCTTCTGAGCAGTTCTTC
CASSSGGASEQFF
>few|.|TRBV6-6|TRBJ1-5
TGTGCCAGCAGGTCCTCCCAGCCCCAGCATTTT
CASRSSQPQHF
>few|.|TRBV30|TRBJ2-7
TGTGCCTGGACTACCTCCTACGAGCAGTACTTC
CAWTTSYEQYF
>.|.|TRBV30|TRBJ2-1
TGTGCCTGGACAAACGGGGTCGATGAGCAGTTCTTC
CAWTNGVDEQFF
>.|.|TRBV6-1|TRBJ2-7
TGTGCCAGCAGTGGCTCGCAGGACCCGGGACAACCCTACGAGCAGTACTTC
CASSGSQDPGQPYEQYF
>.|TRBD1|TRBV7-2|TRBJ2-5
TGTGCCAGCAGCTTGACAGGGCTCTCACAAGAGACCCAGTACTTC
CASSLTGLSQETQYF
>.|.|TRBV10-1|TRBJ1-1
TGCGCCAGCAGTGATTCGGGGGACGCAATTGGTTTCTTT
CASSDSGDAIGFF
>once|.|TRBV18|TRBJ2-2
TGTGCCAGCTCACCGGGGGCAGCAGGCACCGGGGAGCTGTTTTTT
CASSPGAAGTGELFF
>.|.|TRBV2|TRBJ2-5
TGTGCCAGCACGAGGACTCTTCAAGAGACCCAGTACTTC
CASTRTLQETQYF
>once|.|TRBV6-1|TRBJ2-7
TGTGCCAGCACCCCCTTGAATAGCGGCTACGAGCAGTACTTC
CASTPLNSGYEQYF
>few|.|TRBV21-1|TRBJ2-2
TGTGCCAGCAGCAAAACAGTCAGGGGCGCGAACACCGGGGAGCTGTTTTTT
CASSKTVRGANTGELFF
>few|.|TRBV28|TRBJ2-7
TGTGCCAGCAGCTTGAGCTCCTACGAGCAGTACTTC
CASSLSSYEQYF
>once|.|TRBV15|TRBJ2-1
TGTGCCACCAGTCCTCAGGTTAACAATGAGCAGTTCTTC
CATSPQVNNEQFF
>.|.|TRBV18|TRBJ1-4
TGTGCCAGCTCACCACCGGGAGGGGGACCTAATGAAAAACTGTTTTTT
CASSPPGGGPNEKLFF
>.|.|TRBV19|TRBJ1-1
TGTGCCAGTAGTGTCGGAGGCCTCCCCACTGAAGCTTTCTTT
CASSVGGLPTEAFF
>.|.|TRBV2|TRBJ1-1
TGTGCCGGCCGAGAGGAGCTGATGAGCACTGAAGCTTTCTTT
CAGREELMSTEAFF
>once|TRBD2|TRBV2|TRBJ2-7
TGTGCCAGCAACCCAGAACAAGGACTAGCGGGGGGGGCCCGGGCCTACGAGCAGTACTTC
CASNPEQGLAGGARAYEQYF
>.|.|TRBV5-6|TRBJ2-3
TGTGCCAGCAGCTTGACAGGTTCGGGCACAGATACGCAGTATTTT
CASSLTGSGTDTQYF
>few|TRBD1|TRBV5-1|TRBJ2-2
TGCGCCAGCAGCTCGGGGAGACAGGGGTACACCGGGGAGCTGTTTTTT
CASSSGRQGYTGELFF
>.|TRBD2|TRBV7-9|TRBJ2-2
TGTGCCAGCAGCTTGACGGGGGGAGGCGTCGGGGAGCTGTTTTTT
CASSLTGGGVGELFF
>.|.|TRBV5-1|TRBJ1-2
TGCGCCAGCAGTTACACTTCAAGACCGGGGGCTAACTATGGCTACACCTTC
CASSYTSRPGANYGYTF
>.|.|TRBV9|TRBJ2-4
TGTGCCAGCAGCGAAGGAGATAGCATTCAGTACTTC
CASSEGDSIQYF
>.|.|TRBV19|TRBJ1-5
TGTGCCAGTAGTACAACAGTTAATCAGCCCCAGCATTTT
CASSTTVNQPQHF